These T cell receptor beta chains were read from a single sample in a study of T-cell memory formation after mild COVID-19. One entry per CDR3 protein, called by TCRdb with MiXCR from the 5' RACE reads. The repertoire has just under 350,000 distinct CDR3 sequences, 10% to 15% of them found once; the top ten carry about a fifth. The source material was PBMCs or a T cell subset sorted from them (not recorded which). The receptors were gathered from a man between 18 and 29 years old who had mild COVID-19 (a few samples of this study predate the infection). Cell type and time point are not known. CDR3s include the opening cysteine and the closing phenylalanine or tryptophan. Each record gives: V gene, J gene, D gene, clone size, CDR3 DNA, CDR3 protein. The D gene is left open where the match is weak. Size is omitted from some rows. Given values are once, few, many or a class for expanded clones.

TRBV2	TRBJ2-1	NA	many	TGTGCCAGCAGTGCCACCTACAATGAGCAGTTCTTC	CASSATYNEQFF
TRBV12-3/TRBV12-4	TRBJ2-5	TRBD1	NA	TGTGCCAGCAGTAAAACAGGGGCGATTCAAGAGACCCAGTACTTC	CASSKTGAIQETQYF
TRBV27	TRBJ2-4	NA	many	TGTGCCAGCAGTTTACGCGGGGGCTATCTAGCCAAAAACATTCAGTACTTC	CASSLRGGYLAKNIQYF
TRBV12-3/TRBV12-4	TRBJ2-7	NA	NA	TGTGCCAGCAGTTCGATCATACAGGGATTTTCCTACGAGCAGTACTTC	CASSSIIQGFSYEQYF
TRBV6-5	TRBJ2-7	TRBD2	few	TGTGCCAGCAGTTCTACCGCCTCTAGCGGCTACGAGCAGTACTTC	CASSSTASSGYEQYF
TRBV3-1	TRBJ2-3	TRBD2	NA	TGTGCCAGCAGCCAAGATCGCCCGACTAGCGGGGGGCCAGATACGCAGTATTTT	CASSQDRPTSGGPDTQYF
TRBV4-2	TRBJ1-1	NA	NA	TGTGCCAGCAGCCAACCAGGGGACATGAACACTGAAGCTTTCTTT	CASSQPGDMNTEAFF
TRBV20-1	TRBJ1-1	NA	NA	TGCAGTGCTAGAGACCCTAATGGTAGCGGGGACACTGAAGCTTTCTTT	CSARDPNGSGDTEAFF
TRBV7-8	TRBJ1-5	NA	many	TGTGCCAGCAGCGGGGGAGGCGACCCCAATCAGCCCCAGCATTTT	CASSGGGDPNQPQHF
TRBV7-9	TRBJ1-2	NA	few	TGTGCCAGCAGCCGCGGGACCGCTGGCTACACCTTC	CASSRGTAGYTF
TRBV5-1	TRBJ2-1	TRBD2	NA	TGCGCCAGCAGCCGGGAGGCTTTGGATGAGCAGTTCTTC	CASSREALDEQFF
TRBV6-5	TRBJ2-5	NA	once	TGTGCCAGCAGGGCGGGACTCCTGGGAGGAGAGACCCAGTACTTC	CASRAGLLGGETQYF
TRBV7-2	TRBJ2-4	NA	few	TGTGCCAGCACCTTATACGATCCAAACATTCAGTACTTC	CASTLYDPNIQYF
TRBV12-3/TRBV12-4	TRBJ2-1	NA	few	TGTGCCAGCAGTCCCCAGGGAAGTGGTCCGTCTGAGCAGTTCTTC	CASSPQGSGPSEQFF
TRBV5-1	TRBJ2-1	TRBD2	many	TGCGCCAGCAGCTTGGTCCAGCGGGGGGATGATTCCAATGAGCAGTTCTTC	CASSLVQRGDDSNEQFF
TRBV27	TRBJ2-6	NA	few	TGTGCCAGCAGTTTATTAGGGGCAGGGTCTGGAGGTGGGGCCAACGTCCTGACTTTC	CASSLLGAGSGGGANVLTF
TRBV20-1	TRBJ2-7	NA	many	TGCAGTGCCGACTCGGGACCCTATGCCTACGAGCAGTACTTC	CSADSGPYAYEQYF
TRBV5-1	TRBJ2-3	TRBD2	NA	TGCGCCAGCAGCCGCCTCGGGACTAGCGGGGGTACAGATACGCAGTATTTT	CASSRLGTSGGTDTQYF
TRBV5-1	TRBJ2-2	TRBD2	NA	TGCGCCAGCAGCTCACTAGCGGGGGACACCGGGGAGCTGTTTTTT	CASSSLAGDTGELFF
TRBV7-9	TRBJ1-4	NA	many	TGTGCCAGCAGCTTAGTCGTCCTCCAGGCAACTAATGAAAAACTGTTTTTT	CASSLVVLQATNEKLFF
TRBV19	TRBJ2-3	TRBD2	many	TGTGCCAGCAGCACAGGACTAGCCGGCACAGATACGCAGTATTTT	CASSTGLAGTDTQYF
TRBV4-3	TRBJ1-2	NA	few	TGCGCCAGCAGCCCATCTCCGTACGGCTATGGCTACACCTTC	CASSPSPYGYGYTF
TRBV6-5	TRBJ2-1	NA	NA	TGTGCCAGCAGATATGGGGGGGGGCTTTACAATGAGCAGTTCTTC	CASRYGGGLYNEQFF
TRBV5-1	TRBJ2-7	TRBD1	many	TGCGCCAGCAGCTTGGGGGGGCAGGGGGCCCTCGAGCAGTACTTC	CASSLGGQGALEQYF
TRBV20-1	TRBJ2-2	NA	NA	TGCAGTGCTACAACCGGGAAGAACACCGGGGAGCTGTTTTTT	CSATTGKNTGELFF
TRBV7-8	TRBJ1-2	TRBD1	many	TGTGCCAGCAGCTTGAAACCGGGACAGGCCCCACCTTACTATGGCTACACCTTC	CASSLKPGQAPPYYGYTF
TRBV3-1	TRBJ2-3	NA	NA	TGTGCCAGCAGCCCCGTACGACAACGCACAGATACGCAGTATTTT	CASSPVRQRTDTQYF
TRBV5-4	TRBJ1-6	NA	NA	TGTGCCAGCAGCTTGTTTCAGTCACCCCTCCACTTT	CASSLFQSPLHF
TRBV12-3/TRBV12-4	TRBJ2-7	TRBD1	NA	TGTGCCAGCAGGGGACAGGGCGGGCACGAGCAGTACTTC	CASRGQGGHEQYF
TRBV7-2	TRBJ2-1	TRBD1	few	TGTGCCAGCAGCCCGGACAGGGTGGTTGAGCAGTTCTTC	CASSPDRVVEQFF
TRBV19	TRBJ2-1	TRBD2	many	TGTGCCAGTAGTATTTCTAGCGGGGATTACAATGAGCAGTTCTTC	CASSISSGDYNEQFF
TRBV18	TRBJ2-3	NA	NA	TGTGCCAGCTCAGGCCGGGACAAGTTCAGCACAGATACGCAGTATTTT	CASSGRDKFSTDTQYF
TRBV3-1	TRBJ2-5	NA	few	TGTGCCAGCAGCCAATCTTCCCAAGAGACCCAGTACTTC	CASSQSSQETQYF
TRBV7-2	TRBJ1-6	NA	NA	TGTGCCAGCAGCATAACGGGACGCTTGCATTCACCCCTCCACTTT	CASSITGRLHSPLHF
TRBV6-4	TRBJ2-1	TRBD2	many	TGTGCCAGCAGTCCCTTCGGGGGGGCTAACAATGAGCAGTTCTTC	CASSPFGGANNEQFF
TRBV18	TRBJ1-1	NA	few	TGTGCCAGCTCACCGCGGAGGGAACACACTGAAGCTTTCTTT	CASSPRREHTEAFF
TRBV20-1	TRBJ2-3	TRBD2	NA	TGCAGTGCTCCGCCTCTTCTAGCGGGGACGGCAGATACGCAGTATTTT	CSAPPLLAGTADTQYF
TRBV29-1	TRBJ1-1	NA	NA	TGCAGCGTTGTAAGTCGGCAGTTTGAAGCTTTCTTT	CSVVSRQFEAFF
TRBV12-3/TRBV12-4	TRBJ1-2	NA	few	TGTGCCAGCAGTGTCCGTGTGGGGAACTATGGCTACACCTTC	CASSVRVGNYGYTF
TRBV20-1	TRBJ2-5	TRBD2	few	TGCAGTGCTAGTAATCCCGGGAGGGCGGAGACCCAGTACTTC	CSASNPGRAETQYF
TRBV5-8	TRBJ1-1	NA	NA	TGTGCCAGCAGCTTGGGGACGGACAGGAACACTGAAGCTTTCTTT	CASSLGTDRNTEAFF
TRBV6-1	TRBJ1-1	NA	NA	TGTGCCAGCAGTGATTCGGGAGCGAACACTGAAGCTTTCTTT	CASSDSGANTEAFF
TRBV27	TRBJ1-5	NA	few	TGTGCCAGCAGGGTGATGGGAGGCAATCAGCCCCAGCATTTT	CASRVMGGNQPQHF
TRBV5-1	TRBJ1-1	NA	NA	TGCGCCAGCAGAACCTCACCAGATATGAACACTGAAGCTTTCTTT	CASRTSPDMNTEAFF
TRBV11-2	TRBJ1-1	NA	NA	TGTGCCGGACGACTGGACAGGAACACTGAAGCTTTCTTT	CAGRLDRNTEAFF
TRBV12-3/TRBV12-4	TRBJ2-1	NA	few	TGTGCCAGCAGTCCGGGACTTACTGTGGATGAGCAGTTCTTC	CASSPGLTVDEQFF
TRBV29-1	TRBJ2-5	NA	NA	TGCAGCGTTGGGGACGAAGAGACCCAGTACTTC	CSVGDEETQYF
TRBV5-1	TRBJ2-3	TRBD2	NA	TGCGCCAGCAGCTATAGCGGGGCCCCCACAGATACGCAGTATTTT	CASSYSGAPTDTQYF
TRBV20-1	TRBJ2-5	NA	NA	TGCAGTGCTAGAGATCAAGGGAAAGAGACCCAGTACTTC	CSARDQGKETQYF
TRBV5-1	TRBJ2-5	NA	many	TGCGCCAGCTCCCTGGGACCGGGGCAGGAGACCCAGTACTTC	CASSLGPGQETQYF
TRBV6-6	TRBJ2-1	NA	few	TGTGCCAGCAGTACGGACTACAATGAGCAGTTCTTC	CASSTDYNEQFF
TRBV5-1	TRBJ2-7	TRBD1	NA	TGCGCCAGCAGCCGCGGGACAGGGGCCTACGAGCAGTACTTC	CASSRGTGAYEQYF
TRBV5-1	TRBJ2-1	TRBD1	few	TGCGCCAGCAGCGCCACAGGGGTAACCAGCTCCTACAATGAGCAGTTCTTC	CASSATGVTSSYNEQFF
TRBV20-1	TRBJ2-7	NA	few	TGCAGTGCTAGAGGACGGGGGACAGCCTCCTACGAGCAGTACTTC	CSARGRGTASYEQYF
TRBV10-3	TRBJ1-1	TRBD1	NA	TGTGCCATCAGTACAGGGGGCAACACTGAAGCTTTCTTT	CAISTGGNTEAFF